The clone carrying this T cell receptor (beta chain) showed up many times. Antigen specificity is unknown. cDNA molecules carried unique molecular identifiers, and template switching added a universal primer site. In TCRdb, the 5' RACE reads were re-called with MiXCR into one record per CDR3 protein. The data hold around 300,000 distinct CDR3 sequences, with approximately 8.5% observed a single time. The data originate from a study of identical twins. V was pared by 6 bases and J by 5 bases, with 8 bases of the junction left unmatched. In germline, CDR1 is LGHDT, CDR2 YNNKEL (reference sequence). The length of the CDR3 is 14 residues. Study-level results: Out-of-frame TCR alpha sharing in monozygotic twins exceeded recombination model predictions. Out-of-frame beta chain sequences displayed weaker excess sharing between twins.

These records were also assigned to another study, of yellow fever vaccine responses in identical twins.

The clonotype originates from a woman between 18 and 30 years old in good health. Sequences were obtained from memory (CD45RO+) T cells sorted from blood. V gene TRBV3-1 combines with J gene TRBJ2-5, with 8 bases matching TRBD2. The CDR3 here is CASRPSGSYETQYF. DNA for the CDR3: TGTGCCAGCAGACCAAGCGGGAGTTATGAGACCCAGTACTTC.